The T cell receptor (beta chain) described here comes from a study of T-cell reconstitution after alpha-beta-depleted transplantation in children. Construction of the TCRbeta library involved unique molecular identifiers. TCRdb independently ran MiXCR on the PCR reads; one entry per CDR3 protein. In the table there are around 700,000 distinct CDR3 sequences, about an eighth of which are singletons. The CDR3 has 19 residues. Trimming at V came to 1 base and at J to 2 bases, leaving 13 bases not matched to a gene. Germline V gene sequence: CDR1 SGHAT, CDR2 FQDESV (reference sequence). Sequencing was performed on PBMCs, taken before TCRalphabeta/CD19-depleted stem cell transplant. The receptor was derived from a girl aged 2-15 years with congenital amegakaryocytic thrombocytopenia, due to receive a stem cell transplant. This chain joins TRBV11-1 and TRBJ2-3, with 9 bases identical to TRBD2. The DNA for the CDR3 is TGTGCCAGCAGCTTAGGACTAGCGGTGAATCCAAGAACCACAGATACGCAGTATTTT. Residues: CASSLGLAVNPRTTDTQYF.